This T cell receptor beta chain was captured by sequencing in a study of blood T cell repertoires in COVID-19. About the study: Some COVID-19 samples were acute and others convalescent; all came from the United States, Italy and Spain. Nucleic acid was either cDNA or gDNA, and it came from T cells, B-cell-depleted T cells, or PBMCs.

The V and J ends lost 5 bases and 1 base, in that order; junction bases with no gene match: 7. The CDR3 is made up of 15 amino acids. CDR1 and CDR2 from the germline V gene are MDHEN and SYDVKM. Original processing methods: Amplification from reference gene primers served as the basis for estimated nucleated cell counts. Only in-frame clones appear in the TCRdb table, and some are missing; sequencing was by immunoSEQ multiplex PCR. D and trimming come from the DNA, and the V and J calls and clone size come from that table. The table includes roughly 700,000 clones, around 90% detected once. The chain uses TRBV28 and TRBJ2-5; 7 bases are a match to TRBD1. The sample comprised peripheral blood. This clonotype was obtained from a woman aged 18-29 years with acute or convalescent COVID-19. CDR3 nucleotides: TGTGCCAGCAGTGACCAAGGGACAGTCCAAGAGACCCAGTACTTC. Translation: CASSDQGTVQETQYF.